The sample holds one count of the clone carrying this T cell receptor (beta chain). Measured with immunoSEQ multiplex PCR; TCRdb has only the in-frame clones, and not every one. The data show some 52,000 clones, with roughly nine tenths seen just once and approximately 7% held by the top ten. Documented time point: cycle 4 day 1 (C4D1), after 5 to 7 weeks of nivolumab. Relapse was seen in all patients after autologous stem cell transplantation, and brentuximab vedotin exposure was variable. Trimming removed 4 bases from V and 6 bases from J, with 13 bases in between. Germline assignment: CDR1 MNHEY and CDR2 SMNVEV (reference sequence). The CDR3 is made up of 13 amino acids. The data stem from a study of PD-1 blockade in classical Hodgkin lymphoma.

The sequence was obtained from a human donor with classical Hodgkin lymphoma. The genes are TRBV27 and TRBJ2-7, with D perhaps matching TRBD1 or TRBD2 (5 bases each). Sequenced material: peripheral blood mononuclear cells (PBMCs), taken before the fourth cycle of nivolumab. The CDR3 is CASSSGTRPEQYF. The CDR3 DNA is TGTGCCAGCAGTTCCGGGACGCGGCCCGAGCAGTACTTC.